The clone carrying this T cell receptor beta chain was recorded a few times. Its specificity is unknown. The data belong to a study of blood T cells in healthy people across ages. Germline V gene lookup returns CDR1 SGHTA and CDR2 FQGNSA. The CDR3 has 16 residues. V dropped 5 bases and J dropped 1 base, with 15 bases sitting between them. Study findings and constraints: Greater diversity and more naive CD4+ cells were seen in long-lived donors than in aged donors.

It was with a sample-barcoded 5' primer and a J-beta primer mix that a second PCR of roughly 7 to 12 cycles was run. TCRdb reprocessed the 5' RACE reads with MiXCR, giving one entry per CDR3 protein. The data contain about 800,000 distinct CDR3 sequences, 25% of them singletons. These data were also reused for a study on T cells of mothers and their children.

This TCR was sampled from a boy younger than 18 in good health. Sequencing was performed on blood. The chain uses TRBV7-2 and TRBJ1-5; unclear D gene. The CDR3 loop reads CASSSRTIESNQPQHF. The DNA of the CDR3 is TGTGCCAGCAGCAGCCGTACAATAGAAAGCAATCAGCCCCAGCATTTT.